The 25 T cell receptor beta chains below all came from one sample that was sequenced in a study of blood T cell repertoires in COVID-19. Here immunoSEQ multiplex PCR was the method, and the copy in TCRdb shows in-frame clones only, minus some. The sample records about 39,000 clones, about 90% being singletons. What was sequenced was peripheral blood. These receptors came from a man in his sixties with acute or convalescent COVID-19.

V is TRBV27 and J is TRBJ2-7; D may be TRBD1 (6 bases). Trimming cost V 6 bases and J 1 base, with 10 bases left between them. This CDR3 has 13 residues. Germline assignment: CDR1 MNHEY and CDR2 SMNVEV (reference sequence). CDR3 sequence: CASSPGHSYEQYV. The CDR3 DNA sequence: TGTGCCAGCAGCCCGGGACATTCCTACGAGCAGTACGTC.

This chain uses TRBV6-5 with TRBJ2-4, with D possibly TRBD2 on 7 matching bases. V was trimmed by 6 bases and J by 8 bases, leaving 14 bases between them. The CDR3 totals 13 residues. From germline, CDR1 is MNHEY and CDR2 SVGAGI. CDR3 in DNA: TGTGCCAGCAGCCCACAGGGAGGGCACATTCAGTACTTC. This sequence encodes CASSPQGGHIQYF.

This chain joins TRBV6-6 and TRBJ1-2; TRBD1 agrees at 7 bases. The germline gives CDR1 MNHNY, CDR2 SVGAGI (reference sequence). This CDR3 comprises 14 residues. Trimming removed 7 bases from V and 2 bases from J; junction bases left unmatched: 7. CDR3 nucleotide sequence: TGTGCCAGCATTTCCATGGGACAGAACTATGGCTACACCTTC. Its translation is CASISMGQNYGYTF.

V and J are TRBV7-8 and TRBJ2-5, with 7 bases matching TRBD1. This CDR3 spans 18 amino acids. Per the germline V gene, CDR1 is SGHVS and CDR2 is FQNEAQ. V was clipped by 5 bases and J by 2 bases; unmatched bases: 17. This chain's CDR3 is CASSPLRGGDRAQETQYF. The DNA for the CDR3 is TGTGCCAGCAGCCCGCTTAGAGGGGGTGACAGGGCTCAAGAGACCCAGTACTTC. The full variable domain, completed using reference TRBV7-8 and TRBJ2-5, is GAGVSQSPRYKVAKRGQDVALRCDPISGHVSLFWYQQALGQGPEFLTYFQNEAQLDKSGLPSDRFFAERPEGSVSTLKIQRTQQEDSAVYLCASSPLRGGDRAQETQYFGPGTRLLVL.

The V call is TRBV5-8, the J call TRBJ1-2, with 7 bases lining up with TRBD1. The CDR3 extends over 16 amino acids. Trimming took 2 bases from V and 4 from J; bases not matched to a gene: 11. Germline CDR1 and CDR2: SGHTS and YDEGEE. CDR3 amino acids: CASSFRDSRPPYGYTF. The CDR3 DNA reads TGTGCCAGCAGCTTCCGGGACAGCCGCCCCCCCTATGGCTACACCTTC.

In nucleotides, the CDR3 is TGCGCCAGCAGCTTGGCAGGTGGCGGACAGCCGAACACTGAAGCTTTCTTT. This gives the protein CASSLAGGGQPNTEAFF. V is TRBV5-1 and J is TRBJ1-1; a possible D gene is TRBD1 (6 bases). Germline V lookup: CDR1 SGHRS, CDR2 YFSETQ. CDR3 length: 17 residues. The germline V and J ends were trimmed by 0 bases and 1 base, with 16 bases remaining between them.

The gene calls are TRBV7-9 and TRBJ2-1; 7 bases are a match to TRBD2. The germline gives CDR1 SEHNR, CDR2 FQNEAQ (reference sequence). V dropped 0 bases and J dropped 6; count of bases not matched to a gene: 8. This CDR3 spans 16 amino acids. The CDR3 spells CASSLATSGKLNEQFF. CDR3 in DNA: TGTGCCAGCAGCTTAGCAACGAGCGGGAAACTCAATGAGCAGTTCTTC.

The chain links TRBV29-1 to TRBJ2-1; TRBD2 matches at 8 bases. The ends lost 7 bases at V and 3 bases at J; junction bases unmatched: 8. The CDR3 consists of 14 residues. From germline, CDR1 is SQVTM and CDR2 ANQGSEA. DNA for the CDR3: TGCAGCGCCCTAACTAGCGGATACTACAATGAGCAGTTCTTC. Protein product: CSALTSGYYNEQFF.

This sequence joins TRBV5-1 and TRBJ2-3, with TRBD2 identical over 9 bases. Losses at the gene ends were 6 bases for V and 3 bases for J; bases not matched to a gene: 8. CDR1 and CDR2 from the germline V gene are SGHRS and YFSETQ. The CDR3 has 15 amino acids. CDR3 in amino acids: CASTDSGSPTDTQYF. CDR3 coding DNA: TGCGCCAGCACTGATAGCGGGAGTCCAACAGATACGCAGTATTTT.

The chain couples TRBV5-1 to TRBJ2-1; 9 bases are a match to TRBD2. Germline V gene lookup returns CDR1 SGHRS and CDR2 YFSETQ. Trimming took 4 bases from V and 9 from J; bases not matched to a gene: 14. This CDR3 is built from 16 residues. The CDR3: CASSPHPTSGQGEQFF. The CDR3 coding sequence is TGCGCCAGCAGCCCTCATCCTACTAGCGGGCAGGGTGAGCAGTTCTTC.

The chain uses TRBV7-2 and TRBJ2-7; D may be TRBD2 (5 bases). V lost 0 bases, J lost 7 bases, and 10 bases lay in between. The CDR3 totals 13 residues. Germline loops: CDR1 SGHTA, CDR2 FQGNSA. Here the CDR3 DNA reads TGTGCCAGCAGCTTAGCGATTCGGAGGGAGCAGTACGTC. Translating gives CASSLAIRREQYV.

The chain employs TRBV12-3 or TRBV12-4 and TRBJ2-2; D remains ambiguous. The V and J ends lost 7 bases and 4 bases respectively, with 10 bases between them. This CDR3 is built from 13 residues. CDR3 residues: CASKWSVTGELFF. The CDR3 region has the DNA TGTGCCAGCAAATGGTCGGTCACCGGGGAGCTGTTTTTT.

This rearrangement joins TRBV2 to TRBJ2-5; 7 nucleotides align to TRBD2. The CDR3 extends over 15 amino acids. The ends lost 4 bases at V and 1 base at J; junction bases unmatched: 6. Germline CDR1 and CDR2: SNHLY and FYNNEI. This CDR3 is CASSGRLALQETQYF. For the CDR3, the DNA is TGTGCCAGCAGTGGAAGACTAGCCCTCCAAGAGACCCAGTACTTC.

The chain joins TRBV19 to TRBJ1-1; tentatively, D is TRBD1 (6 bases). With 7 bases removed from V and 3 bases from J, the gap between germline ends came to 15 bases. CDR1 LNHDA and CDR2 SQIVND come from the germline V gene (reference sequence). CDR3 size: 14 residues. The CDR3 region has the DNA TGTGCCAGTATGGCCGGGACAACTTACACTGAAGCTTTCTTT. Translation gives CASMAGTTYTEAFF.

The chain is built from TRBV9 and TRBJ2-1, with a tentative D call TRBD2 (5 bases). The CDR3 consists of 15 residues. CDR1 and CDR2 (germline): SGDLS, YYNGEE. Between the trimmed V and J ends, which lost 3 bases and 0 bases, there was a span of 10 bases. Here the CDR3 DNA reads TGTGCCAGCAGCGCCGAAGCGGTCTCCTACAATGAGCAGTTCTTC. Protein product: CASSAEAVSYNEQFF. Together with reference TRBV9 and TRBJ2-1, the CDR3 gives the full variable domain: DSGVTQTPKHLITATGQRVTLRCSPRSGDLSVYWYQQSLDQGLQFLIQYYNGEERAKGNILERFSAQQFPDLHSELNLSSLELGDSALYFCASSAEAVSYNEQFFGPGTRLTVL.

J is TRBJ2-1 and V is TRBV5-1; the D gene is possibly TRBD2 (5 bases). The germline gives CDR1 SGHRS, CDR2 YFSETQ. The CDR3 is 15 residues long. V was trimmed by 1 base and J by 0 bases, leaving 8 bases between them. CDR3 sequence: CASSLTEVSYNEQFF. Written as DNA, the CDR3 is TGCGCCAGCAGCTTGACGGAGGTCTCCTACAATGAGCAGTTCTTC.

As DNA, the CDR3 is TGTGCCAGCAGTAACACTCGGGACAGGGGGAACTACGAGCAGTACGTC. Protein sequence: CASSNTRDRGNYEQYV. The gene calls are TRBV27 and TRBJ2-7, with TRBD1 matching over 11 bases. The CDR3 covers 16 residues. The V segment lost 5 bases and the J segment 3 bases; nucleotides outside the gene matches: 9. Germline CDR1 reads MNHEY; CDR2 reads SMNVEV (reference sequence).

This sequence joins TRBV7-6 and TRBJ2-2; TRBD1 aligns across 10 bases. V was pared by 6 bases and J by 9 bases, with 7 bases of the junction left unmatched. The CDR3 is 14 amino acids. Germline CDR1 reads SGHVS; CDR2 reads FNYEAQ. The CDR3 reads CASSDRDRGRELFF. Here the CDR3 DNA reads TGTGCCAGCAGTGACCGGGACAGGGGCCGGGAGCTGTTTTTT.

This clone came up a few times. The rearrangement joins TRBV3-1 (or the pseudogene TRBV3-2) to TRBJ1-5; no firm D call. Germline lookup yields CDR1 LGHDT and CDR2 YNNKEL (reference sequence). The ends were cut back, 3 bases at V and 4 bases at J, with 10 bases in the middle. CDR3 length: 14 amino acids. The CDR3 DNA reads TGTGCCAGCAGCCACCTAGGCGGGAATCAGCCCCAGCATTTT. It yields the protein CASSHLGGNQPQHF.

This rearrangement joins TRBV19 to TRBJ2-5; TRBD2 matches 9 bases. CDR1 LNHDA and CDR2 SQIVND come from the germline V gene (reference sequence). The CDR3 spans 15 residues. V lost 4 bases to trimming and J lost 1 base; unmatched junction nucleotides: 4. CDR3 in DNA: TGTGCCAGTAGTACCGTAGCGGGAGCCCAAGAGACCCAGTACTTC. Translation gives CASSTVAGAQETQYF.

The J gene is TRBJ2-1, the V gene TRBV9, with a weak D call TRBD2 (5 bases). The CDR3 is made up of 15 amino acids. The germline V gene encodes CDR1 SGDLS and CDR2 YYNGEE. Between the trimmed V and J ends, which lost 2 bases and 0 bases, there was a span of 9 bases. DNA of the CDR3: TGTGCCAGCAGCGTGACGGGGAGCTCCTACAATGAGCAGTTCTTC. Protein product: CASSVTGSSYNEQFF.

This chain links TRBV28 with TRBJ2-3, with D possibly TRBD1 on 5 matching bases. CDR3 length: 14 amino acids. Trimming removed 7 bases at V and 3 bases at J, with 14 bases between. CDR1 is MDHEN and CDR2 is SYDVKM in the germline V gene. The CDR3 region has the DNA TGTGCCAGCATCTCGCCAGGGTGGACAGATACGCAGTATTTT. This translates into CASISPGWTDTQYF.

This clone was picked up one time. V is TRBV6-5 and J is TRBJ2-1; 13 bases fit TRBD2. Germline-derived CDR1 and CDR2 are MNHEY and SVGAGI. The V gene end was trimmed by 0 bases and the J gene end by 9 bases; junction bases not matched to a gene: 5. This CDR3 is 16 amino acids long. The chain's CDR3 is CASSYSGLAGVSEQFF. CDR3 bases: TGTGCCAGCAGTTACTCCGGACTAGCGGGAGTCAGTGAGCAGTTCTTC.

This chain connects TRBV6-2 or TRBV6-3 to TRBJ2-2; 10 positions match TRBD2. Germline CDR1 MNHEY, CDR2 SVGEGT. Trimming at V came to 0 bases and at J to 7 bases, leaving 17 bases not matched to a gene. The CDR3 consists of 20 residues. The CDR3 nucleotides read TGTGCCAGCAGTTACTCTCCTATGGCCCGAAGCGGGAGGGTCCTCGGGGAGCTGTTTTTT. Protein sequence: CASSYSPMARSGRVLGELFF.

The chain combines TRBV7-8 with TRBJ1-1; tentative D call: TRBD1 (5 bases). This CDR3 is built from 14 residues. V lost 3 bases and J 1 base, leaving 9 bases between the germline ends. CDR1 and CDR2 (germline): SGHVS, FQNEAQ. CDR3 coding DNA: TGTGCCAGCAGCTTTGGACACTCGAACACTGAAGCTTTCTTT. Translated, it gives CASSFGHSNTEAFF.